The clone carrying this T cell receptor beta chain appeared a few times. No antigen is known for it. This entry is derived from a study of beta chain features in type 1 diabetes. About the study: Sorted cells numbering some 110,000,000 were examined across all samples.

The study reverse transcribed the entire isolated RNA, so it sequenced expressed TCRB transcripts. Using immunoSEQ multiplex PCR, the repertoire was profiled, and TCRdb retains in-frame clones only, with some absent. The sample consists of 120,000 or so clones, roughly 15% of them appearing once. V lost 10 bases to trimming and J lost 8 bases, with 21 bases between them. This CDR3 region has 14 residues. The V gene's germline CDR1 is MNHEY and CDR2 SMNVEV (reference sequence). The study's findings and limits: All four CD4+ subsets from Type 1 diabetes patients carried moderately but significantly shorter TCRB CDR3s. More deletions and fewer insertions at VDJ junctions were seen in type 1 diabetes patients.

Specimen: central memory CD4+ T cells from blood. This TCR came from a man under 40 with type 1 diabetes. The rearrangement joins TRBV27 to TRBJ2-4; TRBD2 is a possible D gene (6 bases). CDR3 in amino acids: CATTLSGGEDIQYF. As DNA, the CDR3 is TGTGCCACCACCTTATCCGGGGGAGAGGACATTCAGTACTTC.